A single sample gave rise to the 15 T cell receptor beta chains below, sequenced in a study of blood T cells in healthy people across ages. Together with a sample-barcoded 5' primer, a J-beta primer mix was included in a second PCR lasting about 6 to 12 cycles. TCRdb passed the 5' RACE reads through MiXCR, listing each CDR3 protein once. In the table there are 1.5 million to 2 million distinct CDR3 sequences, more than 35% of which are singletons. The sequenced sample was blood. The receptors were sampled from a human donor in good health.

This clonotype was seen a few times. The V call is TRBV28, the J call TRBJ1-1, with no clear D. CDR1 is MDHEN and CDR2 is SYDVKM in the germline V gene. The V gene lost 11 bases and the J gene lost 0 bases, with 16 bases spanning the gap. The CDR3 consists of 14 residues. CDR3 in amino acids: CAGNRAPVNTEAFF. The CDR3 DNA is TGTGCCGGCAATCGCGCCCCCGTGAACACTGAAGCTTTCTTT.

The rearrangement joins TRBV7-2 to TRBJ1-2, with D tentatively TRBD1 (6 bases). Trimming shortened V by 1 base and J by 12 bases, and 18 bases separated the two germline ends. Germline CDR1 is SGHTA and CDR2 is FQGNSA. The CDR3 has 14 residues. CDR3 sequence (DNA): TGTGCCAGCAGCTTAGTTAGGACAGAAGGGACCCACACCTTC. Amino acids: CASSLVRTEGTHTF.

This clonotype was recorded many times. The chain joins TRBV29-1 to TRBJ2-4, with 7 bases identical to TRBD1. V dropped 7 bases and J dropped 6; count of bases not matched to a gene: 6. Germline loops: CDR1 SQVTM, CDR2 ANQGSEA. The CDR3 runs 12 residues. The CDR3 loop reads CSARDSGNIQYF. The DNA of the CDR3 is TGCAGCGCCAGGGACAGTGGAAACATTCAGTACTTC. The full variable domain, in which reference TRBV29-1 and TRBJ2-4 provide the parts outside the CDR3, is SAVISQKPSRDICQRGTSLTIQCQVDSQVTMMFWYRQQPGQSLTLIATANQGSEATYESGFVIDKFPISRPNLTFSTLTVSNMSPEDSSIYLCSARDSGNIQYFGAGTRLSVL.

The table lists this clonotype with many counts. The CDR3 is CAISETTTNEKLFF. Written as DNA, the CDR3 is TGTGCCATCAGTGAGACAACAACTAATGAAAAACTGTTTTTT. The genes are TRBV10-3 and TRBJ1-4; D is uncertain. Looked up from germline, CDR1 is ENHRY and CDR2 is SYGVKD. CDR3 length: 14 residues. V lost 2 bases and J 0 bases, leaving 4 bases between the germline ends.

This rearrangement joins TRBV7-9 to TRBJ1-6; a weak D match, TRBD1 (5 bases). Looked up from germline, CDR1 is SEHNR and CDR2 is FQNEAQ (reference sequence). The CDR3 is made up of 14 amino acids. Trimming took 1 base from V and 10 from J, leaving 11 bases between them. The CDR3 protein is CASSLEGRTSPLHF. The CDR3 DNA sequence: TGTGCCAGCAGCTTAGAGGGACGGACCTCACCCCTCCACTTT.

This clonotype was counted a few times. The rearrangement links TRBV3-1 to TRBJ1-5, with 7 positions matching TRBD1. Trimming at V came to 4 bases and at J to 10 bases, leaving 10 bases not matched to a gene. Per the germline V gene, CDR1 is LGHDT and CDR2 is YNNKEL (reference sequence). The CDR3 is 14 residues long. CDR3 sequence reads: CASSLNRGGRPQHF. DNA of the CDR3: TGTGCCAGCAGCCTTAACAGGGGAGGCAGACCCCAGCATTTT.

This clonotype was recorded a few times. The chain links TRBV7-2 to TRBJ1-2, with 7 bases aligning to TRBD1. The CDR3 is 15 amino acids. The ends lost 0 bases at V and 3 bases at J; junction bases unmatched: 4. Germline CDR1 is SGHTA and CDR2 is FQGNSA. The CDR3 spells CASSLAWQGDYGYTF. The CDR3, as DNA: TGTGCCAGCAGCTTAGCTTGGCAGGGGGACTATGGCTACACCTTC. Complete variable domain (other parts from reference TRBV7-2 and TRBJ1-2): GAGVSQSPSNKVTEKGKDVELRCDPISGHTALYWYRQSLGQGLEFLIYFQGNSAPDKSGLPSDRFSAERTGGSVSTLTIQRTQQEDSAVYLCASSLAWQGDYGYTFGSGTRLTVV.

The chain couples TRBV11-2 to TRBJ2-3, with a tentative D call TRBD1 (6 bases). Germline CDR1 reads SGHAT; CDR2 reads FQNNGV. This CDR3 is built from 17 residues. V gave up 5 bases and J gave up 2 bases, with 20 bases separating them. The CDR3 bases are TGTGCCAGCAGCCTAAGACAGGTACCGATCAACACAGATACGCAGTATTTT. Protein product: CASSLRQVPINTDTQYF.

The gene calls are TRBV2 and TRBJ2-7, with no clear D. Germline CDR1 SNHLY, CDR2 FYNNEI. The V and J ends lost 5 bases and 0 bases respectively, with 14 bases between them. The CDR3 totals 15 residues. This CDR3 is CASSFGFRSSYEQYF. CDR3 in DNA: TGTGCCAGCAGTTTTGGGTTCAGGAGCTCCTACGAGCAGTACTTC.

V and J are TRBV4-3 and TRBJ1-2; D is possibly TRBD1 (5 bases). This CDR3 has 15 residues. The V end was cut by 0 bases, the J end by 6 bases, with 14 bases between. From germline, CDR1 is LGHNA and CDR2 YSLEER. The CDR3 loop reads CASSQEIGRANGYTF. CDR3 coding DNA: TGCGCCAGCAGCCAAGAAATCGGCAGGGCTAATGGCTACACCTTC.

V usage is TRBV24-1 and J usage is TRBJ2-7; TRBD1 matches 7 bases. Germline V lookup: CDR1 KGHDR, CDR2 SFDVKD. The ends lost 2 bases at V and 5 bases at J; junction bases unmatched: 5. The CDR3 is 14 residues long. CDR3 amino acids: CATSDWDSGDEQYF. DNA of the CDR3: TGTGCCACCAGTGATTGGGACAGTGGTGACGAGCAGTACTTC.

This chain uses TRBV29-1 with TRBJ1-2; perhaps TRBD1 as D (6 bases). The CDR3 covers 14 residues. The V gene's germline CDR1 is SQVTM and CDR2 ANQGSEA. Trimming cost V 4 bases and J 2 bases, with 14 bases left between them. The CDR3 sequence: CSVAPQGHNYGYTF. The DNA for the CDR3 is TGCAGCGTTGCACCCCAGGGGCACAACTATGGCTACACCTTC.

This clonotype has a single count. This chain connects TRBV4-3 to TRBJ2-3, with D hard to call. The germline V gene has CDR1 LGHNA and CDR2 YSLEER. V lost 2 bases, J lost 1 base, and 7 bases lay in between. This CDR3 spans 14 amino acids. CDR3 sequence: CASSQNPRTDTQYF. DNA for the CDR3: TGCGCCAGCAGCCAAAACCCGCGCACAGATACGCAGTATTTT.

The sample holds many counts of this clonotype. This rearrangement joins TRBV7-9 to TRBJ1-2; tentative D call: TRBD1 (5 bases). The CDR3 runs to 12 residues. Trimming took off 7 bases at V and 4 bases at J, with 10 bases between the two ends. CDR1 is SEHNR, CDR2 FQNEAQ, per germline (reference sequence). CDR3 sequence: CASTDSFYGYTF. The CDR3 DNA is TGTGCCAGCACAGACAGCTTCTATGGCTACACCTTC.

This clonotype was seen a few times. The rearrangement uses TRBV5-1 and TRBJ2-7; TRBD1 matches at 9 bases. The germline V gene has CDR1 SGHRS and CDR2 YFSETQ. V was pared by 4 bases and J by 7 bases, with 12 bases of the junction left unmatched. This CDR3 has 15 residues. CDR3 nucleotides: TGCGCCAGCAGCGGACCGGGACAGGGCATCGGAGAGCAGTACTTC. Its protein is CASSGPGQGIGEQYF.